The subject of this entry is one T cell receptor beta chain. The data were obtained in a study of blood T cell repertoires in COVID-19. The table came from immunoSEQ multiplex PCR; TCRdb's copy has only in-frame clones and leaves some out. Among almost 200,000 clones listed, 70% to 90% were seen once. Sequenced material: peripheral blood. The receptor was derived from a man between 60 and 75 years old with COVID-19, enrolled during active disease.

Here the CDR3 DNA reads TGTGCCAGCCTCCCGGGACAGGGTGTCGGGGAGCTGTTTTTT. Its translation is CASLPGQGVGELFF. The chain uses TRBV28 and TRBJ2-2; 9 bases are a match to TRBD1. With 8 bases clipped from V and 7 bases from J, the junction kept 8 bases outside the gene matches. The CDR3 runs to 14 residues. Germline-derived CDR1 and CDR2 are MDHEN and SYDVKM.